The T cell receptor beta chain under discussion was sequenced for a study of CD8 T cells in ankylosing spondylitis. Study results and limitations: Disease-linked clones had a CD8+ phenotype and relatively low frequency in peripheral blood. Disease-linked clones reportedly showed significant enrichment in matched ankylosing spondylitis synovial fluid.

Germline lookup yields CDR1 PRHDT and CDR2 FYEKMQ (reference sequence). After removal of 3 bases from V and 4 bases from J, the junction contained 4 bases not matched to a gene. The CDR3 sequence is 14 residues long. On this clonotype: Its matching antigen is unknown.

TCRdb reprocessed the 5' RACE reads via MiXCR and lists one record per CDR3 protein. This sample yields approximately 220,000 distinct CDR3 sequences, of which roughly 24% are seen a single time; less than 8.5% belongs to the top ten. Sequences were obtained from blood, either unsorted or a sorted T cell fraction (not recorded which). The genes are TRBV13 and TRBJ1-2; 8 bases fit TRBD1. The source is a male donor with ankylosing spondylitis or in good health (not recorded which). This chain's CDR3 is CASSLTGAGYGYTF. The CDR3 DNA sequence: TGTGCCAGCAGCTTGACAGGGGCTGGCTATGGCTACACCTTC.